The present T cell receptor beta chain was sequenced within a study of shared clonotypes between healthy human individuals. A deep-level run was used for the assay. DNA at approximately 200 ng, tens of thousands of T cell genomes, went into sorted-subset replicate PCRs. Some clones are missing from TCRdb's copy, which holds only in-frame ones; the method was immunoSEQ multiplex PCR. The data hold about 2.5 million clones, with 85% to 95% observed a single time. Source material: naive CD4+ T cells from PBMCs. Noted subset: CD45RA+ positively selected. The TCR was taken from a man in his late teens or twenties in good health. Some clones in this sample may be carry-over from other donors' samples.

The CDR3: CSVDQGPHEQYF. The CDR3 DNA reads TGCAGCGTTGACCAGGGCCCCCACGAGCAGTACTTC. The chain links TRBV29-1 to TRBJ2-7, with a weak D call TRBD1 (5 bases). CDR1 is SQVTM and CDR2 is ANQGSEA in the germline V gene. The CDR3 spans 12 residues. V lost 3 bases and J 5 bases, leaving 11 bases between the germline ends.